This T cell receptor (beta chain) was recovered during a study of cytomegalovirus exposure and HLA in healthy donors. Notes on the study in general: Based on reports, TCR beta sequences accurately predicted HLA-A and HLA-B alleles for most subjects. The study flagged around 150 TCR beta chains as cytomegalovirus-associated. Data from an earlier analysis indicated that most TCR beta V segments were productive either about 90% or about 30% of the time.

Amplification used 60 Vbeta primers and 13 Jbeta primers. Using immunoSEQ multiplex PCR, the repertoire was profiled, and TCRdb retains in-frame clones only, with some absent. This listing includes more than 100,000 clones. The length of the CDR3 is 16 residues. J gave up 1 base and V 3 bases, and 5 bases lay outside the gene matches. Germline V gene sequence: CDR1 MNHEY, CDR2 SVGAGI. Donors were ostensibly healthy at sampling, although undocumented immune exposures were probable. As to this clone: Its specificity is not known.

V is TRBV6-5 and J is TRBJ1-3, with 8 nucleotides matching TRBD1. This TCR derives from a man aged 40-55 years in good health and CMV-seronegative. The specimen sequenced was PBMCs. The CDR3 here is CASSYSTGGSGNTIYF. DNA of the CDR3: TGTGCCAGCAGTTATTCTACAGGGGGTTCTGGAAACACCATATATTTT.